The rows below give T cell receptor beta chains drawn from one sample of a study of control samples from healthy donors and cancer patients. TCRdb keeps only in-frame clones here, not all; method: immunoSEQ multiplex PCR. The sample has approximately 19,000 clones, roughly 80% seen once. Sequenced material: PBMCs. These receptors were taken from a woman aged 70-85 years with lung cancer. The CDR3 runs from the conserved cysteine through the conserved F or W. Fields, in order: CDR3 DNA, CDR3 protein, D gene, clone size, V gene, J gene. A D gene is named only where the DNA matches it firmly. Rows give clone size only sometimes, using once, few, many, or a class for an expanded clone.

CDR3nt: TGCAGCGGTAGACTTGGAAACACCATATATTTT; CDR3aa: CSGRLGNTIYF; d_gene: -; abundance: -; v_gene: TRBV29-1; j_gene: TRBJ1-3
CDR3nt: TGCGCCAGCAACCCCCGGACAGGGAACACCGGGGAGCTGTTTTTT; CDR3aa: CASNPRTGNTGELFF; d_gene: TRBD1; abundance: -; v_gene: TRBV10-1; j_gene: TRBJ2-2
CDR3nt: TGTGCCAGCAGTGCTCTCCTTCCCGGGGGCGGTTCACCCCTCCACTTT; CDR3aa: CASSALLPGGGSPLHF; d_gene: -; abundance: -; v_gene: TRBV6-1; j_gene: TRBJ1-6
CDR3nt: TGTGCCAGCAGCCCCCGGGACAGGGATCGTAATGAGCAGTTCTTC; CDR3aa: CASSPRDRDRNEQFF; d_gene: TRBD1; abundance: -; v_gene: TRBV3-1/TRBV3-2; j_gene: TRBJ2-1
CDR3nt: TGTGCCAGCAGGACCGGACAGGCAAAGAACACTGAAGCTTTCTTT; CDR3aa: CASRTGQAKNTEAFF; d_gene: TRBD1; abundance: -; v_gene: TRBV6-6; j_gene: TRBJ1-1
CDR3nt: TGTGCCAGCACCCTGTCAGGGTGGGGTGAAGCTTTCTTT; CDR3aa: CASTLSGWGEAFF; d_gene: -; abundance: -; v_gene: TRBV12-3/TRBV12-4; j_gene: TRBJ1-1
CDR3nt: TGTGCCACCAGCAGGACCACAGGGTCTGGGGCCAACGTCCTGACTTTC; CDR3aa: CATSRTTGSGANVLTF; d_gene: -; abundance: -; v_gene: TRBV15; j_gene: TRBJ2-6
CDR3nt: TGTGCTAGTGGCCCACCCGGGACAGGGTTAGTAGGAACTGAAGCTTTCTTT; CDR3aa: CASGPPGTGLVGTEAFF; d_gene: TRBD1; abundance: -; v_gene: TRBV12-5; j_gene: TRBJ1-1
CDR3nt: TGCGCCAGCAGCCGATCGACAGGGGACCTAGAGCAGTACTTC; CDR3aa: CASSRSTGDLEQYF; d_gene: TRBD1; abundance: -; v_gene: TRBV5-1; j_gene: TRBJ2-7
CDR3nt: TGTGCCAGCAGTTTAAGGGACAGGTACAATGAGCAGTTCTTC; CDR3aa: CASSLRDRYNEQFF; d_gene: TRBD1; abundance: -; v_gene: TRBV27; j_gene: TRBJ2-1
CDR3nt: TGTGCCATCAGCAGGGACGCCTTACGTTACTCTGGGGCCAACGTCCTGACTTTC; CDR3aa: CAISRDALRYSGANVLTF; d_gene: -; abundance: -; v_gene: TRBV10-3; j_gene: TRBJ2-6
CDR3nt: TGTGCCAGCAGCCAATCACCCTCAACTGGGGGGCGGCAGCATTTT; CDR3aa: CASSQSPSTGGRQHF; d_gene: -; abundance: -; v_gene: TRBV3-1/TRBV3-2; j_gene: TRBJ1-5
CDR3nt: TGTGCCAGCAGCGTGGCCTACCGCGGAGATACGCAGTATTTT; CDR3aa: CASSVAYRGDTQYF; d_gene: -; abundance: -; v_gene: TRBV28; j_gene: TRBJ2-3
CDR3nt: TGTGCCAGCAGCTCCCGGGACAGGCCCAATTCACCCCTCCACTTT; CDR3aa: CASSSRDRPNSPLHF; d_gene: TRBD1; abundance: -; v_gene: TRBV7-2; j_gene: TRBJ1-6
CDR3nt: TGTGCCAGCAGTGCCCAGGGACTAGATGCCACAGATACGCAGTATTTT; CDR3aa: CASSAQGLDATDTQYF; d_gene: TRBD2; abundance: -; v_gene: TRBV9; j_gene: TRBJ2-3
CDR3nt: TGCGCCAGCAGCCAAGATGGGGGGGAAGTATACAATGAGCAGTTCTTC; CDR3aa: CASSQDGGEVYNEQFF; d_gene: TRBD2; abundance: -; v_gene: TRBV4-3; j_gene: TRBJ2-1
CDR3nt: TGTGCCAGCAGCTTCAAGCCGGGGGGCTATGGCTACACCTTC; CDR3aa: CASSFKPGGYGYTF; d_gene: -; abundance: -; v_gene: TRBV7-9; j_gene: TRBJ1-2
CDR3nt: TGTGCCACCAGCAGAGAAATAGCGGGAGGTTACAATGAGCAGTTCTTC; CDR3aa: CATSREIAGGYNEQFF; d_gene: TRBD2; abundance: -; v_gene: TRBV15; j_gene: TRBJ2-1
CDR3nt: TGTGCCAGCAGTTACTACCGGGGAACTGAAGCTTTCTTT; CDR3aa: CASSYYRGTEAFF; d_gene: -; abundance: -; v_gene: TRBV6-5; j_gene: TRBJ1-1
CDR3nt: TGTGCCAGCAGTTCCCCGGGGTATAATTCACCCCTCCACTTT; CDR3aa: CASSSPGYNSPLHF; d_gene: -; abundance: -; v_gene: TRBV27; j_gene: TRBJ1-6
CDR3nt: TGTGCCAGCAGCCCCTTAGAGGGGGCCCTCCACTTT; CDR3aa: CASSPLEGALHF; d_gene: -; abundance: -; v_gene: TRBV9; j_gene: TRBJ1-6
CDR3nt: TGCGCCAGCAGCCAAGAACCAGGACAGGCGCCATACGAGCAGTACTTC; CDR3aa: CASSQEPGQAPYEQYF; d_gene: TRBD1; abundance: -; v_gene: TRBV4-3; j_gene: TRBJ2-7
CDR3nt: TGTGCCAGCAGTAAACAGGCTAACTATGGCTACACCTTC; CDR3aa: CASSKQANYGYTF; d_gene: -; abundance: -; v_gene: TRBV2; j_gene: TRBJ1-2
CDR3nt: TGTGCCTGGAAAACTAGCGGGCGAAGCTACGAGCAGTACTTC; CDR3aa: CAWKTSGRSYEQYF; d_gene: TRBD2; abundance: -; v_gene: TRBV30; j_gene: TRBJ2-7
CDR3nt: TGTGCCACCAGCAGAGGATCAGGACAGGGGGTATTGGAGCAGTTCTTC; CDR3aa: CATSRGSGQGVLEQFF; d_gene: TRBD1; abundance: -; v_gene: TRBV15; j_gene: TRBJ2-1
CDR3nt: TGTGCCACCAGCGAGGGAGGAACAGGCTACACCTTC; CDR3aa: CATSEGGTGYTF; d_gene: -; abundance: -; v_gene: TRBV24-1; j_gene: TRBJ1-2
CDR3nt: TGTGCCAGCAGCTTTGGAGGGGGCACAGATACGCAGTATTTT; CDR3aa: CASSFGGGTDTQYF; d_gene: -; abundance: -; v_gene: TRBV7-9; j_gene: TRBJ2-3
CDR3nt: TGTGCCAGCGGAGGGGTCGACACAGATACGCAGTATTTT; CDR3aa: CASGGVDTDTQYF; d_gene: -; abundance: -; v_gene: TRBV6-6; j_gene: TRBJ2-3
CDR3nt: TGTGCCAGCAGCTCAGGACACCCTCTCTCTGGAAACACCATATATTTT; CDR3aa: CASSSGHPLSGNTIYF; d_gene: -; abundance: once; v_gene: TRBV14; j_gene: TRBJ1-3
CDR3nt: TGTGCCAGCTCACCGCTTTTGGCGGGACCCTTTGATGAGCAGTTCTTC; CDR3aa: CASSPLLAGPFDEQFF; d_gene: -; abundance: -; v_gene: TRBV18; j_gene: TRBJ2-1
CDR3nt: TGTGCCAGCAGCGTATCGGGAACAGGGGCCGGGGAGCTGTTTTTT; CDR3aa: CASSVSGTGAGELFF; d_gene: TRBD1; abundance: -; v_gene: TRBV7-2; j_gene: TRBJ2-2
CDR3nt: TGTGCCAGCAGTTCGAATCGTGAGGCTTTCTTT; CDR3aa: CASSSNREAFF; d_gene: -; abundance: -; v_gene: TRBV12-3/TRBV12-4; j_gene: TRBJ1-1
CDR3nt: TGTGCCAGTAAGGACGGGACTAGGGACAATGAGCAGTTCTTC; CDR3aa: CASKDGTRDNEQFF; d_gene: TRBD2; abundance: -; v_gene: TRBV19; j_gene: TRBJ2-1
CDR3nt: TGTGCCAGCAGTACTCAAGGGGGCGCTTGGGCTTTCTTT; CDR3aa: CASSTQGGAWAFF; d_gene: TRBD1; abundance: -; v_gene: TRBV6-5; j_gene: TRBJ1-1
CDR3nt: TGTGCCAGCAGCTTAGCGTCGCAATACACCGGGGAGCTGTTTTTT; CDR3aa: CASSLASQYTGELFF; d_gene: -; abundance: -; v_gene: TRBV7-9; j_gene: TRBJ2-2
CDR3nt: TGTGCCACCAGCAGAGAGAGGCCGAACACTGAAGCTTTCTTT; CDR3aa: CATSRERPNTEAFF; d_gene: -; abundance: -; v_gene: TRBV15; j_gene: TRBJ1-1
CDR3nt: TGTGCCAGCAGCTTAGTCTGGAAGCACGAAGCTTTCTTT; CDR3aa: CASSLVWKHEAFF; d_gene: -; abundance: -; v_gene: TRBV7-2; j_gene: TRBJ1-1
CDR3nt: TGTGCCAGCAGCTTAGAAAGGAATGAGCAGTTCTTC; CDR3aa: CASSLERNEQFF; d_gene: -; abundance: -; v_gene: TRBV11-1; j_gene: TRBJ2-1
CDR3nt: TGTGCCAGCAAATGGACTATTCGAGAGACCCAGTACTTC; CDR3aa: CASKWTIRETQYF; d_gene: -; abundance: -; v_gene: TRBV28; j_gene: TRBJ2-5
CDR3nt: TGTGCCAGCAGCTTAATGTCACAGGCTTTCTTC; CDR3aa: CASSLMSQAFF; d_gene: -; abundance: once; v_gene: TRBV7-2; j_gene: TRBJ1-2
CDR3nt: TGTGCCATCCAGAACGGACCGCGCTACGAGCAGTACTTC; CDR3aa: CAIQNGPRYEQYF; d_gene: -; abundance: -; v_gene: TRBV28; j_gene: TRBJ2-7
CDR3nt: TGCAGCGCCGAGTGGGACGGGTACGAGCAGTACTTC; CDR3aa: CSAEWDGYEQYF; d_gene: -; abundance: few; v_gene: TRBV29-1; j_gene: TRBJ2-7
CDR3nt: TGTGCCAGCAGTGGGACAGCTAACTATGGCTACACCTTC; CDR3aa: CASSGTANYGYTF; d_gene: TRBD1; abundance: -; v_gene: TRBV12-3/TRBV12-4; j_gene: TRBJ1-2
CDR3nt: TGTGCCAGCAGTTACTCGGTTCGCACTGAAGCTTTCTTT; CDR3aa: CASSYSVRTEAFF; d_gene: -; abundance: -; v_gene: TRBV6-2/TRBV6-3; j_gene: TRBJ1-1
CDR3nt: TGCGCCAGCAGCCAAGATAGGACTAGCGGTTCCTACGAGCAGTACTTC; CDR3aa: CASSQDRTSGSYEQYF; d_gene: TRBD2; abundance: -; v_gene: TRBV4-3; j_gene: TRBJ2-7
CDR3nt: TGCGCCAGCAGCCCGAGTACCGACAGCTACGAGCAGTACTTC; CDR3aa: CASSPSTDSYEQYF; d_gene: -; abundance: -; v_gene: TRBV5-1; j_gene: TRBJ2-7
CDR3nt: TGCAGCGTTGGGGAGGGTGGATGCGAGCAGTACTTC; CDR3aa: CSVGEGGCEQYF; d_gene: TRBD2; abundance: -; v_gene: TRBV29-1; j_gene: TRBJ2-7
CDR3nt: TGTGCCAGCAGCTTAGGGGGGTTGGGACAGGGAGAGTGGAAGACCCAGTACTTC; CDR3aa: CASSLGGLGQGEWKTQYF; d_gene: TRBD1; abundance: -; v_gene: TRBV11-2; j_gene: TRBJ2-5
CDR3nt: TGTGCCAGCAGCTTAGGAGGGACAGGGAGTCATTACGAGCAGTACTTC; CDR3aa: CASSLGGTGSHYEQYF; d_gene: TRBD1; abundance: -; v_gene: TRBV11-2; j_gene: TRBJ2-7
CDR3nt: TGCGCCAGCAGCCAAGAAGAGGTCACTTACAATGAGCAGTTCTTC; CDR3aa: CASSQEEVTYNEQFF; d_gene: -; abundance: -; v_gene: TRBV4-1; j_gene: TRBJ2-1
CDR3nt: TGCGCCAGCAGTGCCGGGAGCTCCTACAATGAGCAGTTCTTC; CDR3aa: CASSAGSSYNEQFF; d_gene: -; abundance: medium-sized; v_gene: TRBV10-1; j_gene: TRBJ2-1
CDR3nt: TGTGCCAGCAGCTTAAGAGAGACGGGATACAATGAGCAGTTCTTC; CDR3aa: CASSLRETGYNEQFF; d_gene: -; abundance: -; v_gene: TRBV7-3; j_gene: TRBJ2-1